The 20 T cell receptor beta chains below all came from one sample that was sequenced in a study of T cell responses to AZD1222 COVID-19 vaccine. TCRdb keeps only in-frame clones here, not all; method: immunoSEQ multiplex PCR. The table includes fewer than 200,000 clones, 88% detected once. The material sequenced was peripheral blood, taken 28 days after the second AZD1222 dose. The receptors stem from an adult who received the AZD1222 COVID-19 vaccine.

This sequence joins TRBV16 and TRBJ2-2; possibly TRBD1 or TRBD2 for D (5 bases each). Germline CDR1 KGHSY, CDR2 FQNENV. The CDR3 loop spans 14 amino acids. Trimming cost V 0 bases and J 6 bases, with 8 bases left between them. The CDR3 nucleotides are TGTGCCAGCAGCCAATCGAGGGGTTCCGGGGAGCTGTTTTTT. Its protein product is CASSQSRGSGELFF.

The V gene is TRBV7-2, the J gene TRBJ2-3, with TRBD1 identical over 7 bases. Germline V gene data show CDR1 as SGHTA and CDR2 as FQGNSA. CDR3 length equals 14 residues. V lost 4 bases and J lost 6; bases outside the gene matches: 7. This CDR3 is CASSSNGQADTQYF. In nucleotides, the CDR3 is TGTGCCAGCAGCTCTAACGGACAGGCGGATACGCAGTATTTT.

The gene calls are TRBV10-2 and TRBJ2-1, with 9 nucleotides matching TRBD2. Germline V lookup: CDR1 WSHSY, CDR2 SAAADI. This CDR3 contains 16 residues. With V trimmed by 0 bases and J by 7 bases, 7 bases remained unmatched. This CDR3 reads CASSESRGGGANEQFF. As DNA, the CDR3 is TGCGCCAGCAGTGAGTCGAGGGGCGGGGGGGCAAATGAGCAGTTCTTC.

The count of this clone is one. V gene TRBV19 combines with J gene TRBJ2-7, with D perhaps TRBD2 (6 bases). V lost 1 base and J lost 2, with 12 bases in between. The CDR3 runs 15 residues. Germline CDR1 reads LNHDA; CDR2 reads SQIVND (reference sequence). DNA of the CDR3: TGTGCCAGTAGTATAGTAGCGGTCTCGACCTACGAGCAGTACTTC. This translates into CASSIVAVSTYEQYF.

The chain joins TRBV5-5 to TRBJ1-4; D unclear. This CDR3 is 16 amino acids long. V lost 4 bases and J lost 8, with 21 bases in between. Germline CDR1 and CDR2: SGHKS and YYEKEE (reference sequence). Written as DNA, the CDR3 is TGTGCCAGCAGCCCGAGCTGGCGCGGTGGTCGGGAAAAACTGTTTTTT. Its translation: CASSPSWRGGREKLFF.

CDR3 sequence reads: CASSTSAMNTEAFF. The DNA for the CDR3 is TGTGCCAGCAGCACGTCCGCTATGAACACTGAAGCTTTCTTT. The chain recombines TRBV28 with TRBJ1-1; D not resolved. This CDR3 comprises 14 residues. From germline, CDR1 is MDHEN and CDR2 SYDVKM. Trimming took 6 bases from V and 0 from J, leaving 11 bases between them.

The rearrangement joins TRBV5-4 to TRBJ1-5, with D hard to call. This CDR3 contains 14 residues. Trimming removed 0 bases from V and 7 bases from J, with 11 bases in between. CDR1 SGHNT and CDR2 YYREEE come from the germline V gene (reference sequence). The CDR3 loop reads CASSLEGSEQPQHF. The CDR3 coding sequence is TGTGCCAGCAGCTTGGAGGGAAGTGAACAGCCCCAGCATTTT.

The chain has TRBV11-1 and TRBJ2-5; weak D call: TRBD1 (5 bases). Germline CDR1 reads SGHAT; CDR2 reads FQDESV (reference sequence). The V and J ends lost 6 bases and 2 bases respectively, with 13 bases between them. The CDR3 contains 14 residues. CDR3: CASRQDRAQETQYF. The CDR3 region has the DNA TGTGCCAGCAGACAAGACAGAGCACAAGAGACCCAGTACTTC.

This chain links TRBV7-8 with TRBJ2-7; the D gene is possibly TRBD1 (5 bases). This CDR3 contains 15 residues. V gave up 5 bases and J gave up 6 bases, with 20 bases separating them. Germline loops: CDR1 SGHVS, CDR2 FQNEAQ. The CDR3 sequence: CASSRLGRGAGEQYF. CDR3 sequence (DNA): TGTGCCAGCAGCCGACTCGGGCGTGGGGCAGGCGAGCAGTACTTC.

This clone came up once. The chain is built from TRBV5-4 and TRBJ2-5; possible D gene TRBD2, 5 bases. Germline values: CDR1 SGHNT, CDR2 YYREEE (reference sequence). This CDR3 is 14 amino acids long. V was clipped by 2 bases and J by 2 bases, with 10 bases between them. CDR3 amino acids: CASSLRADQETQYF. The CDR3 bases are TGTGCCAGCAGCTTACGAGCGGATCAAGAGACCCAGTACTTC.

The chain recombines TRBV5-4 with TRBJ1-1; a weak D match, TRBD1 (6 bases). Germline assignment: CDR1 SGHNT and CDR2 YYREEE (reference sequence). The CDR3 has 15 amino acids. Trimming pared 1 base from V and 1 base from J, leaving 11 bases between. CDR3 loop: CASSLWATGNTEAFF. CDR3 DNA sequence: TGTGCCAGCAGCTTGTGGGCGACAGGGAACACTGAAGCTTTCTTT. The whole variable domain, filled in from reference TRBV5-4 and TRBJ1-1, reads ETGVTQSPTHLIKTRGQQVTLRCSSQSGHNTVSWYQQALGQGPQFIFQYYREEENGRGNFPPRFSGLQFPNYSSELNVNALELDDSALYLCASSLWATGNTEAFFGQGTRLTVV.

The chain is built from TRBV9 and TRBJ2-2; D gene unclear. CDR1 SGDLS and CDR2 YYNGEE come from the germline V gene. The CDR3 spans 18 residues. Trimming removed 0 bases from V and 2 bases from J, with 17 bases in between. CDR3: CASSVGGVPTYNTGELFF. The CDR3 DNA is TGTGCCAGCAGCGTAGGGGGTGTCCCGACCTATAACACCGGGGAGCTGTTTTTT.

J is TRBJ2-5 and V is TRBV5-1, with D unresolved. The CDR3 covers 14 residues. V was pared by 0 bases and J by 1 base, with 7 bases between. Germline V gene lookup returns CDR1 SGHRS and CDR2 YFSETQ. In DNA form, the CDR3 reads TGCGCCAGCAGCTTGGAGGGCACCCAAGAGACCCAGTACTTC. Translating gives CASSLEGTQETQYF.

The chain uses TRBV7-2 and TRBJ2-1; 10 bases are a match to TRBD2. In germline, CDR1 is SGHTA, CDR2 FQGNSA. This CDR3 has 18 amino acids. The trim removed 1 base at V and 4 bases at J, leaving 10 bases unmatched. CDR3 amino acids: CASSLEVAPSGGYNEQFF. The CDR3 DNA reads TGTGCCAGCAGCTTAGAAGTAGCCCCTAGCGGGGGTTACAATGAGCAGTTCTTC.

The sample holds one count of this clone. This chain uses TRBV5-8 with TRBJ2-1; a possible D gene is TRBD1 (5 bases). Germline CDR1 SGHTS, CDR2 YDEGEE. CDR3 length: 17 amino acids. V gave up 4 bases and J gave up 0 bases, with 17 bases separating them. In DNA form, the CDR3 reads TGTGCCAGCAGCCATAGAAGGGCAGGGAACTCCTACAATGAGCAGTTCTTC. Translation gives CASSHRRAGNSYNEQFF.

The V call is TRBV5-1, the J call TRBJ1-4, with D perhaps matching TRBD1 (5 bases). Deletions cut 5 bases from V and 4 bases from J, with 9 bases between. The CDR3 totals 13 residues. Germline assignment: CDR1 SGHRS and CDR2 YFSETQ. DNA for the CDR3: TGCGCCAGCAGGGAAGGGGTTAATGAAAAACTGTTTTTT. Translating gives CASREGVNEKLFF.

The rearrangement links TRBV30 to TRBJ2-1; no clear D. The CDR3 has 18 amino acids. V lost 4 bases and J lost 0, with 22 bases in between. Germline V gives CDR1 GTSNPN, CDR2 SVGIG (reference sequence). As DNA, the CDR3 is TGTGCCTGGATACCGACTTCATCCCTTTCCTTCTCCTACAATGAGCAGTTCTTC. As protein: CAWIPTSSLSFSYNEQFF.

This clone was observed a single time. The J gene is TRBJ2-1, the V gene TRBV5-1, with 7 nucleotides matching TRBD1. Germline lookup yields CDR1 SGHRS and CDR2 YFSETQ. Unmatched junction bases numbered 4, after V lost 0 bases and J lost 4 bases. The CDR3 totals 15 residues. The CDR3 DNA reads as TGCGCCAGCAGCTTGGGACAGGGTTGGTACAATGAGCAGTTCTTC. Its translation: CASSLGQGWYNEQFF.

The chain combines TRBV6-5 with TRBJ1-2, with 7 bases lining up with TRBD1. This CDR3 region has 14 residues. Germline CDR1 and CDR2: MNHEY and SVGAGI. With 8 bases clipped from V and 2 bases from J, the junction kept 8 bases outside the gene matches. CDR3 sequence (DNA): TGTGCCAGCGGCCATCAACAGGGGAACTATGGCTACACCTTC. Translation: CASGHQQGNYGYTF.

The chain uses TRBV19 and TRBJ1-6; D not resolved. The germline gives CDR1 LNHDA, CDR2 SQIVND (reference sequence). CDR3 length: 12 residues. Deletions cut 3 bases from V and 10 bases from J, with 7 bases between. CDR3 sequence reads: CASSISFSPLHF. The CDR3 region has the DNA TGTGCCAGTAGTATTTCTTTCTCACCCCTCCACTTT. The complete variable domain, with remaining parts taken from reference TRBV19 and TRBJ1-6, reads DGGITQSPKYLFRKEGQNVTLSCEQNLNHDAMYWYRQDPGQGLRLIYYSQIVNDFQKGDIAEGYSVSREKKESFPLTVTSAQKNPTAFYLCASSISFSPLHFGNGTRLTVT.